This TCR beta chain was observed in a study of OX40 agonist ivuxolimab in advanced cancers. Whole-study results and caveats: Patients with a partial response at 0.1-3.0 mg/kg had among the lowest clonal expansion.

Clones were read by immunoSEQ multiplex PCR, and TCRdb kept only the in-frame ones, dropping some. This repertoire shows roughly 89,000 clones, approximately 79% found once; its top ten account for 1.5% to 2%. The CDR3 consists of 15 residues. V lost 0 bases and J lost 3, with 7 bases in between. Looked up from germline, CDR1 is SGDLS and CDR2 is YYNGEE. For this clone: What it binds is not known.

The TCR was taken from an adult with an advanced solid tumor such as melanoma, head and neck, liver or kidney cancer. The chain employs TRBV9 and TRBJ2-6; D unclear. This specimen consisted of CD4+ or CD8+ T cells sorted from blood, obtained in a trial of the OX40 agonist ivuxolimab. In DNA, the CDR3 is TGTGCCAGCAGCGTAGGGCAGTATGGGGCCAACGTCCTGACTTTC. Protein: CASSVGQYGANVLTF.